These 32 T cell receptor beta chains came from one sample sequenced in a study of blood T cell repertoires in COVID-19. This table comes from immunoSEQ multiplex PCR, and its TCRdb copy is limited to in-frame clones, with some not included. This sample yields 200,000 to 250,000 clones, of which about nine tenths are seen a single time; around 6% belongs to the top ten. The specimen was peripheral blood. The source is a man in his 60s who had recovered from COVID-19.

The chain links TRBV18 to TRBJ2-3; TRBD2 agrees at 13 bases. Germline CDR1 is KGHSH and CDR2 is LQKENI. This CDR3 region has 16 residues. The V segment lost 2 bases and the J segment 1 base; nucleotides outside the gene matches: 0. CDR3 residues: CASSPTSGGGTDTQYF. Written as DNA, the CDR3 is TGTGCCAGCTCACCAACTAGCGGGGGGGGCACAGATACGCAGTATTTT.

The rearrangement joins TRBV29-1 to TRBJ1-1; maybe TRBD1 (5 bases). Between the trimmed V and J ends, which lost 0 bases and 5 bases, there was a span of 13 bases. Germline CDR1 reads SQVTM; CDR2 reads ANQGSEA. The CDR3 has 14 residues. The CDR3 DNA reads as TGCAGCGTTGAAGAGGGGCAGGGTGGGACTGAAGCTTTCTTT. It translates to CSVEEGQGGTEAFF.

The CDR3 reads CASSLFMRTGLQETQYF. The CDR3 DNA follows: TGTGCCAGCAGCTTATTCATGAGGACAGGACTACAAGAGACCCAGTACTTC. This chain links TRBV7-2 with TRBJ2-5, with TRBD1 as a possible D gene (7 bases). CDR1 and CDR2 from the germline V gene are SGHTA and FQGNSA. The CDR3 is 17 amino acids. Trimming stripped 2 bases from V and 2 bases from J, with 18 bases between.

The chain combines TRBV19 with TRBJ2-2; D is uncertain. In germline, CDR1 is LNHDA, CDR2 SQIVND (reference sequence). The V end lost 5 bases, the J end lost 2 bases, and 9 bases lay between the germline ends. CDR3 length equals 14 residues. The CDR3 region has the DNA TGTGCCAGTAGTCTCAGGTACAACACCGGGGAGCTGTTTTTT. Its protein is CASSLRYNTGELFF.

The chain recombines TRBV4-1 with TRBJ1-1; possibly TRBD1 for D (5 bases). CDR3 size: 17 residues. Germline V lookup: CDR1 MGHRA, CDR2 YSYEKL. Deletions cut 0 bases from V and 2 bases from J, with 16 bases between. In DNA form, the CDR3 reads TGCGCCAGCAGCCAAGATCGTGGAGGGACGATAAACACTGAAGCTTTCTTT. This translates into CASSQDRGGTINTEAFF.

This rearrangement joins TRBV5-1 to TRBJ2-3, with D possibly TRBD1 on 5 matching bases. The CDR3 has 17 amino acids. Trimming cost V 1 base and J 0 bases, with 15 bases left between them. Germline CDR1 reads SGHRS; CDR2 reads YFSETQ. CDR3 region: CASSLPTAGPSTDTQYF. CDR3 DNA: TGCGCCAGCAGCTTGCCGACAGCCGGCCCTAGCACAGATACGCAGTATTTT.

This chain links TRBV7-9 with TRBJ1-1; D not certain. The CDR3 runs to 12 residues. Germline V CDR1 and CDR2: SEHNR, FQNEAQ (reference sequence). V lost 2 bases and J 11 bases, leaving 12 bases between the germline ends. The chain's CDR3 is CASSLIDREAFF. As DNA, the CDR3 is TGTGCCAGCAGCTTAATCGACCGGGAGGCTTTCTTT.

This chain links TRBV5-8 with TRBJ2-1; D perhaps matches TRBD2 (6 bases). Germline loops: CDR1 SGHTS, CDR2 YDEGEE. Between the trimmed V and J ends, which lost 1 base and 5 bases, there was a span of 13 bases. CDR3 size: 15 residues. In DNA, the CDR3 is TGTGCCAGCAGCTTGACGGGGAGGCGAGACAATGAGCAGTTCTTC. It codes for CASSLTGRRDNEQFF.

The V gene is TRBV5-6, the J gene TRBJ2-3, with 10 bases fitting TRBD1. The CDR3 is 15 amino acids. CDR1 is SGHDT, CDR2 YYEEEE, per germline. J was trimmed by 6 bases and V by 4 bases; bases with no gene match: 8. In DNA form, the CDR3 reads TGTGCCAGCAGCAAGGGACAGGGGTTATCGGATACGCAGTATTTT. Translated, it gives CASSKGQGLSDTQYF.

This chain joins TRBV4-3 and TRBJ2-3; no clear D gene. Per germline, CDR1 LGHNA and CDR2 YSLEER. V shed 2 bases and J shed 4 bases, with 7 bases lying between them. The CDR3 consists of 13 residues. The CDR3 DNA follows: TGCGCCAGCAGCCAAAGCCGCGCAGATACGCAGTATTTT. Its translation: CASSQSRADTQYF.

The chain employs TRBV2 and TRBJ2-1; 13 nucleotides line up with TRBD2. The germline V gene has CDR1 SNHLY and CDR2 FYNNEI. V was clipped by 6 bases and J by 10 bases; unmatched bases: 6. This CDR3 spans 14 amino acids. The CDR3 sequence: CASSGLAGAGEQFF. In nucleotides, the CDR3 is TGTGCCAGCAGCGGACTAGCGGGAGCTGGGGAGCAGTTCTTC.

The chain is built from TRBV2 and TRBJ1-2, with a tentative D call TRBD1 (6 bases). V lost 7 bases and J 1 base, leaving 7 bases between the germline ends. This CDR3 contains 12 residues. Germline CDR1 SNHLY, CDR2 FYNNEI. The CDR3 nucleotides are TGTGCCAGCAACAGGGATAACTATGGCTACACCTTC. Translating it yields CASNRDNYGYTF.

The sample holds one count of this clone. The chain carries TRBV23-1 and TRBJ2-7, with 7 bases identical to TRBD1. TRBV23-1 belongs to the ORF category, with a function that is uncertain. V lost 2 bases to trimming and J lost 3 bases; unmatched junction nucleotides: 7. CDR3 length: 15 residues. The chain's CDR3 is CASSQTGTEIYEQYF. The CDR3 DNA reads TGCGCCAGCAGTCAAACCGGGACAGAGATCTACGAGCAGTACTTC.

This rearrangement joins TRBV7-6 to TRBJ2-1; D possibly corresponds to TRBD2 (6 bases). The V and J ends lost 1 base and 4 bases respectively, with 11 bases between them. The CDR3 extends over 15 amino acids. Germline values: CDR1 SGHVS, CDR2 FNYEAQ. The CDR3 region is CASSLGREMYNEQFF. The CDR3 coding sequence is TGTGCCAGCAGCTTAGGTCGGGAGATGTACAATGAGCAGTTCTTC.

This chain links TRBV2 with TRBJ2-1, with D possibly matching TRBD1 (6 bases). Germline CDR1 reads SNHLY; CDR2 reads FYNNEI. V was pared by 2 bases and J by 9 bases, with 17 bases between. The CDR3 contains 15 residues. The CDR3 sequence is CASSERGQGLGEQFF. CDR3 nucleotides: TGTGCCAGCAGTGAAAGAGGGCAGGGGCTAGGTGAGCAGTTCTTC. Combining the CDR3 with reference TRBV2 and TRBJ2-1 gives the whole variable domain EPEVTQTPSHQVTQMGQEVILRCVPISNHLYFYWYRQILGQKVEFLVSFYNNEISEKSEIFDDQFSVERPDGSNFTLKIRSTKLEDSAMYFCASSERGQGLGEQFFGPGTRLTVL.

The chain joins TRBV27 to TRBJ1-2; 8 positions match TRBD1. Germline values: CDR1 MNHEY, CDR2 SMNVEV (reference sequence). The length of the CDR3 is 13 residues. The ends lost 4 bases at V and 13 bases at J; junction bases unmatched: 11. DNA of the CDR3: TGTGCCAGCAGTTACCAGGGGGCAGGCGGGTTCACCTTC. This translates into CASSYQGAGGFTF.

This clone was seen once. V usage is TRBV28 and J usage is TRBJ1-3; possibly TRBD1 for D (6 bases). Between the trimmed V and J ends, which lost 4 bases and 3 bases, there was a span of 16 bases. In germline, CDR1 is MDHEN, CDR2 SYDVKM. The CDR3 covers 16 residues. The CDR3 spells CASSSPGVSGGNTIYF. The CDR3 coding sequence is TGTGCCAGCAGTTCCCCAGGGGTTTCGGGTGGAAACACCATATATTTT.

V and J are TRBV5-6 and TRBJ2-1; 8 nucleotides line up with TRBD2. Germline V gives CDR1 SGHDT, CDR2 YYEEEE. With V trimmed by 4 bases and J by 7 bases, 10 bases remained unmatched. This CDR3 comprises 15 residues. Written as DNA, the CDR3 is TGTGCCAGCAGCCCCCTGCGGGGGGCGGGGAATGAGCAGTTCTTC. Translating it yields CASSPLRGAGNEQFF.

The chain carries TRBV3-1 (or the pseudogene TRBV3-2) and TRBJ2-2, with 7 nucleotides matching TRBD2. The V segment lost 0 bases and the J segment 1 base; nucleotides outside the gene matches: 5. The CDR3 extends over 17 amino acids. Germline CDR1 reads LGHDT; CDR2 reads YNNKEL (reference sequence). The CDR3 sequence is CASSQDTKRGNTGELFF. In DNA form, the CDR3 reads TGTGCCAGCAGCCAAGATACCAAGCGGGGGAACACCGGGGAGCTGTTTTTT.

The gene calls are TRBV5-6 and TRBJ2-3; 12 nucleotides match TRBD1. The CDR3 contains 16 residues. Germline V gene data show CDR1 as SGHDT and CDR2 as YYEEEE. Trimming removed 3 bases from V and 4 bases from J; junction bases left unmatched: 6. The DNA for the CDR3 is TGTGCCAGCAGCTCGAGGGACAGGGGGCGGTCAGATACGCAGTATTTT. Translated, it gives CASSSRDRGRSDTQYF.

This clone was detected only a few times. The chain uses TRBV5-5 and TRBJ1-1; TRBD1 matches 8 bases. The CDR3 spans 13 residues. Germline-derived CDR1 and CDR2 are SGHKS and YYEKEE (reference sequence). The ends lost 4 bases at V and 4 bases at J; junction bases unmatched: 3. As DNA, the CDR3 is TGTGCCAGCAGCCTCGACAGGGGCACTGAAGCTTTCTTT. Protein product: CASSLDRGTEAFF.

V usage is TRBV3-1 (or the pseudogene TRBV3-2) and J usage is TRBJ1-2; 10 positions agree with TRBD1. Germline lookup yields CDR1 LGHDT and CDR2 YNNKEL (reference sequence). This CDR3 comprises 15 residues. V was clipped by 5 bases and J by 7 bases; unmatched bases: 10. The CDR3 spells CASSKATGGGSGYTF. CDR3 sequence (DNA): TGTGCCAGCAGCAAAGCGACAGGGGGCGGTTCTGGCTACACCTTC.

This clone appeared once. J is TRBJ1-1 and V is TRBV5-6; 7 bases fit TRBD1. CDR1 SGHDT and CDR2 YYEEEE come from the germline V gene. The CDR3 has 13 residues. V was clipped by 4 bases and J by 5 bases; unmatched bases: 5. The CDR3 here is CASSKTGRTEAFF. CDR3 bases: TGTGCCAGCAGCAAGACAGGGAGGACTGAAGCTTTCTTT.

The chain recombines TRBV30 with TRBJ2-5; 10 bases map to TRBD2. Germline V gene lookup returns CDR1 GTSNPN and CDR2 SVGIG (reference sequence). The CDR3 loop spans 18 amino acids. With V trimmed by 0 bases and J by 4 bases, 14 bases remained unmatched. CDR3 region: CAWSVLGAGGPSGETQYF. The CDR3 nucleotides are TGTGCCTGGAGTGTACTAGGAGCGGGAGGGCCCTCTGGAGAGACCCAGTACTTC.

This clone was seen a single time. This sample includes further DNA sequences coding for the same CDR3. In nucleotides, the CDR3 is TGCGCCAGCAGCCCGGGACAGGCCAACACTGAAGCTTTCTTT. It specifies CASSPGQANTEAFF. V and J are TRBV5-1 and TRBJ1-1; 8 bases match TRBD1. V was clipped by 4 bases and J by 2 bases; unmatched bases: 4. The CDR3 length is 14 residues. Germline V gene lookup returns CDR1 SGHRS and CDR2 YFSETQ.

The chain combines TRBV5-8 with TRBJ1-2, with D perhaps matching TRBD1 (5 bases). V lost 2 bases and J lost 4, with 12 bases in between. In germline, CDR1 is SGHTS, CDR2 YDEGEE. This CDR3 is 14 amino acids long. The CDR3 sequence: CASSLFSGIYGYTF. Here the CDR3 DNA reads TGTGCCAGCAGCTTATTCTCAGGGATCTATGGCTACACCTTC.

V gene TRBV6-5 combines with J gene TRBJ1-4; a possible D gene is TRBD1 (5 bases). The V and J ends lost 6 bases and 7 bases respectively, with 18 bases between them. This CDR3 has 15 residues. CDR1 is MNHEY and CDR2 is SVGAGI in the germline V gene. CDR3 DNA: TGTGCCAGCAGCCGGCCTGGGGGGAAGGGTGAAAAACTGTTTTTT. Its protein product is CASSRPGGKGEKLFF.

This chain links TRBV27 with TRBJ1-4; 7 bases are shared with TRBD1. From germline, CDR1 is MNHEY and CDR2 SMNVEV (reference sequence). This CDR3 is 15 amino acids long. V was clipped by 3 bases and J by 3 bases; unmatched bases: 4. The CDR3 DNA reads TGTGCCAGCAGTTTGACAGGGAGGTCTAATGAAAAACTGTTTTTT. Translation gives CASSLTGRSNEKLFF.

This chain links TRBV30 with TRBJ2-5; 9 positions match TRBD1. The length of the CDR3 is 13 residues. V gave up 7 bases and J gave up 5 bases; unmatched junction bases: 8. Germline CDR1 GTSNPN, CDR2 SVGIG (reference sequence). The DNA for the CDR3 is TGTGCCTCAAGAACAGGGGGCGTCGAGACCCAGTACTTC. Amino acids: CASRTGGVETQYF.

This clone was observed a handful of times. The rearrangement links TRBV3-1 (or the pseudogene TRBV3-2) to TRBJ2-7; 10 bases match TRBD2. Germline V lookup: CDR1 LGHDT, CDR2 YNNKEL (reference sequence). Germline trimming cut 4 bases from V and 2 bases from J; bases unmatched to any gene: 5. CDR3 length: 15 amino acids. CDR3 in amino acids: CASSRGLAVTYEQYF. CDR3 DNA: TGTGCCAGCAGCCGTGGACTAGCGGTCACCTACGAGCAGTACTTC.

The rearrangement links TRBV19 to TRBJ1-5; TRBD1 matches 7 bases. Germline-derived CDR1 and CDR2 are LNHDA and SQIVND (reference sequence). J lost 0 bases, V lost 5 bases, and 10 bases had no gene match. The CDR3 runs 17 residues. The CDR3 here is CASSPYPGQYSNQPQHF. CDR3 DNA: TGTGCCAGTAGTCCATACCCGGGACAGTATAGCAATCAGCCCCAGCATTTT.

The chain uses TRBV15 and TRBJ2-1; 10 bases map to TRBD1. V shed 6 bases, J shed 6 bases, and the junction held 8 bases outside the gene matches. The CDR3 runs 15 residues. CDR1 LNHNV and CDR2 YYDKDF come from the germline V gene (reference sequence). The chain's CDR3 is CATRRDRGPGNEQFF. The CDR3 DNA reads TGTGCCACCAGGCGTGACAGGGGGCCCGGCAATGAGCAGTTCTTC.